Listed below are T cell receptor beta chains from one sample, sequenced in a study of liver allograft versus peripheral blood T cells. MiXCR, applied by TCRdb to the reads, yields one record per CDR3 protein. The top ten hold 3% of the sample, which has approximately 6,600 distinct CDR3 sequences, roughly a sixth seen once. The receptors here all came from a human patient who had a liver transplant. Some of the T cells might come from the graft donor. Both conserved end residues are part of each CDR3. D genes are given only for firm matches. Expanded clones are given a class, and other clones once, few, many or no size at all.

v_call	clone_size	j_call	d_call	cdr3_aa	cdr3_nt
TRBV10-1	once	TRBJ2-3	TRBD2	CASSDSGRVPDTQYF	TGCGCCAGCAGTGATAGCGGGAGGGTCCCAGATACGCAGTATTTT
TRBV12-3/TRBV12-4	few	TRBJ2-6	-	CASRAGSGANVLTF	TGTGCCAGCAGGGCGGGCTCTGGGGCCAACGTCCTGACTTTC
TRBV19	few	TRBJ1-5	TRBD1	CASTRGGRQPQHF	TGTGCCAGTACCAGGGGGGGACGTCAGCCCCAGCATTTT
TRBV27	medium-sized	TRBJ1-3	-	CASSPRQPSGNTIYF	TGTGCCAGCAGTCCTAGACAGCCCTCTGGAAACACCATATATTTT
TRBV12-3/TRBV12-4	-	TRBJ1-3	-	CASSLSGFSGNTIYF	TGTGCCAGCAGTTTGTCCGGGTTCTCTGGAAACACCATATATTTT
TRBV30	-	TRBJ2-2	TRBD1	CASKPGTGAGELFF	TGTGCCTCGAAACCCGGGACAGGGGCCGGGGAGCTGTTTTTT
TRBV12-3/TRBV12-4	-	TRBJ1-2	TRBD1	CASRTGNGYTF	TGTGCCAGCAGGACAGGGAACGGCTACACCTTC
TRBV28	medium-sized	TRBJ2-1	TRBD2	CASSLTTGGGPEQFF	TGTGCCAGCAGTCTCACCACGGGAGGAGGACCCGAGCAGTTCTTC
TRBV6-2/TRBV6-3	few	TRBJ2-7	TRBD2	CASGGLSFYEQYF	TGTGCCAGCGGGGGACTATCTTTCTACGAGCAGTACTTC
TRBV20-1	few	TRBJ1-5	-	CSARPQQGILHQPQHF	TGCAGTGCTAGACCCCAACAGGGAATATTGCATCAGCCCCAGCATTTT
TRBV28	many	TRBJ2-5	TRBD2	CASSFWTSGKETQYF	TGTGCCAGCAGTTTTTGGACTAGCGGGAAAGAGACCCAGTACTTC
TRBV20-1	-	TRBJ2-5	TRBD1	CSARQGAGETQYF	TGCAGTGCAAGGCAGGGGGCTGGAGAGACCCAGTACTTC
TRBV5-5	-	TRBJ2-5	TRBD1	CASYEQGQETQYF	TGTGCCAGCTACGAACAGGGGCAAGAGACCCAGTACTTC
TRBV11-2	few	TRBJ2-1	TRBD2	CASSRLTGGYNEQFF	TGTGCCAGTAGCCGTCTAACGGGGGGTTACAATGAGCAGTTCTTC
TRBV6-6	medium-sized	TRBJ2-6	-	CASSYPPLVVSGANVLTF	TGTGCCAGCAGTTACCCACCGCTAGTGGTATCTGGGGCCAACGTCCTGACTTTC
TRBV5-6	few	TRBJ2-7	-	CATSTWGLTVNEQYF	TGTGCCACTTCGACTTGGGGCCTTACTGTGAACGAGCAGTACTTC
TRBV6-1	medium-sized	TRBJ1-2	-	CASSEWYGYTF	TGTGCCAGCAGTGAATGGTATGGCTACACCTTC
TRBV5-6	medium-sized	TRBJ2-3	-	CASSPTSGADTQYF	TGTGCCAGCAGCCCAACTTCGGGCGCAGATACGCAGTATTTT
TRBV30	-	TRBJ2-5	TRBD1	CAWSVSGQGAETQYF	TGTGCCTGGAGTGTGTCGGGACAGGGGGCAGAGACCCAGTACTTC
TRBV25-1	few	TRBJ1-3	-	CASSEAAGNTIYF	TGTGCCAGCAGTGAGGCAGCTGGAAACACCATATATTTT
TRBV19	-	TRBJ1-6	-	CASRVYGVNSPLHF	TGTGCCAGTCGAGTATATGGGGTCAATTCACCCCTCCACTTT
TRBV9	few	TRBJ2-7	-	CASSVAVVGEQYF	TGTGCCAGCAGCGTAGCCGTGGTTGGAGAGCAGTACTTC
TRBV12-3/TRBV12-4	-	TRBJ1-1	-	CASSKDIGTEAFF	TGTGCCAGCAGTAAAGACATAGGGACTGAAGCTTTCTTT
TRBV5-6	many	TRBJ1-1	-	CASSLGHPDTEAFF	TGTGCCAGCAGCCTGGGACATCCAGACACTGAAGCTTTCTTT
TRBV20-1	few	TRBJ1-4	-	CSAMGTDNEKLFF	TGCAGTGCGATGGGGACCGATAATGAAAAACTGTTTTTT
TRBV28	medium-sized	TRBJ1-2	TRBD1	CASRDRNYGYTF	TGTGCCAGCAGGGACAGGAACTATGGCTACACCTTC
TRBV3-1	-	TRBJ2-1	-	CASSQGAGTYNEQFF	TGTGCCAGCAGCCAAGGGGCGGGTACCTACAATGAGCAGTTCTTC
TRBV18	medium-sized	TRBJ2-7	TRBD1	CASSRDDRGEQYF	TGTGCCAGCTCGCGGGACGACAGGGGGGAGCAGTACTTC
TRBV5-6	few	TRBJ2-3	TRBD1	CASSLRRDRGTDTQYF	TGTGCCAGCAGCTTACGCCGGGACAGGGGGACGGATACGCAGTATTTT
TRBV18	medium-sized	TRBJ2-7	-	CASSSDGYEQYF	TGTGCCAGCTCTAGTGATGGGTACGAGCAGTACTTC
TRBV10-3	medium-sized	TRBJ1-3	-	CAVGIGSASGNTIYF	TGTGCCGTTGGGATAGGCAGTGCCTCTGGAAACACCATATATTTT
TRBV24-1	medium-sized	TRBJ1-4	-	CATSDPKTRDRAEKLFF	TGTGCCACCAGTGATCCCAAGACTCGGGACCGGGCTGAAAAACTGTTTTTT
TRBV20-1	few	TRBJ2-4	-	CSAGRGGDIQYF	TGCAGTGCGGGACGCGGTGGGGACATTCAGTACTTC
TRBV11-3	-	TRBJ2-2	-	CASSSNTGELFF	TGTGCCAGCAGCTCGAACACCGGGGAGCTGTTTTTT
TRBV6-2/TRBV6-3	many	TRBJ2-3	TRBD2	CASRLRAGGVPDTQYF	TGTGCCAGCAGATTGAGAGCGGGGGGCGTCCCAGATACGCAGTATTTT
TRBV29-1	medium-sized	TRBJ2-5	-	CTSVQPSSATQYF	TGCACCTCGGTACAGCCTTCGTCAGCGACCCAGTACTTC
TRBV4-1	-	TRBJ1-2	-	CASSQESPRTKPYGYTF	TGCGCCAGCAGCCAAGAAAGCCCTCGTACCAAGCCCTATGGCTACACCTTC
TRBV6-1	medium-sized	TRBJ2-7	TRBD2	CASRGLAGGLQYF	TGTGCCAGCAGGGGACTAGCGGGGGGGCTGCAGTACTTC
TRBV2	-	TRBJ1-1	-	CASALGRMNTEAFF	TGTGCCAGCGCCCTTGGACGGATGAACACTGAAGCTTTCTTT
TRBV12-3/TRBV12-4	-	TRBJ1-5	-	CASSYNNQPQHF	TGTGCCAGCAGTTACAACAATCAGCCCCAGCATTTT
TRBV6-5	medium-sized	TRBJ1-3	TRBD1	CASIDRDSGNTIYF	TGTGCCAGCATCGACAGGGACTCTGGAAACACCATATATTTT
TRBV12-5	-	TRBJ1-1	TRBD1	CATQGDYTEAFF	TGTGCTACCCAGGGGGACTACACTGAAGCTTTCTTT
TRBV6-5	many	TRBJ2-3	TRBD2	CASFSGRLAGTQYF	TGTGCCAGCTTTAGCGGGAGACTTGCTGGTACGCAGTATTTT
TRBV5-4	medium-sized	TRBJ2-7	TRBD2	CASSTSGGASVEQYF	TGTGCCAGCAGCACTAGCGGGGGGGCCTCGGTCGAGCAGTACTTC